The 25 T cell receptor beta chains presented below share a single source sample, sequenced in a study of blood T cell repertoires in COVID-19. Libraries were prepared by immunoSEQ multiplex PCR; TCRdb keeps only in-frame clonotypes and omits some of them. The sample shows 250,000 to 300,000 clones, around nine tenths of them seen only once. Sequenced material: peripheral blood. These TCRs come from a woman aged 55-70 years with COVID-19, enrolled during active disease.

This sequence joins TRBV19 and TRBJ2-2; D unresolved. Germline CDR1 LNHDA, CDR2 SQIVND (reference sequence). The CDR3 totals 13 residues. Trimming stripped 1 base from V and 5 bases from J, with 5 bases between. In DNA, the CDR3 is TGTGCCAGTAGTATAGTAGTGACCGGGGAGCTGTTTTTT. Its translation: CASSIVVTGELFF.

This clone was found a few times. The rearrangement uses TRBV6-6 and TRBJ2-7; 12 bases map to TRBD2. Germline V gene sequence: CDR1 MNHNY, CDR2 SVGAGI (reference sequence). V lost 5 bases, J lost 6 bases, and 5 bases stayed unmatched. CDR3 length: 14 residues. The CDR3 DNA sequence: TGTGCCAGCAGTCCTAGCGGGAGGGCCGCCGAGCAGTACTTC. Translation gives CASSPSGRAAEQYF.

The gene calls are TRBV5-1 and TRBJ1-2; 8 bases match TRBD1. This CDR3 has 19 residues. V was pared by 3 bases and J by 1 base, with 17 bases of the junction left unmatched. Germline V gene lookup returns CDR1 SGHRS and CDR2 YFSETQ. The CDR3 sequence is CASSSEGGTGDLHNYGYTF. CDR3 nucleotides: TGCGCCAGCAGCTCGGAGGGCGGGACAGGCGACCTCCATAACTATGGCTACACCTTC.

This clone was recorded once. This chain joins TRBV9 and TRBJ2-1; tentative D call: TRBD1 (6 bases). The length of the CDR3 is 17 residues. Between the trimmed V and J ends, which lost 0 bases and 0 bases, there was a span of 13 bases. The germline CDR1 and CDR2 sequences are SGDLS and YYNGEE. Written as DNA, the CDR3 is TGTGCCAGCAGCGTAGCGTTTCAGGGGAACTCCTACAATGAGCAGTTCTTC. It yields the protein CASSVAFQGNSYNEQFF. Full variable domain (outside the CDR3, taken from reference TRBV9 and TRBJ2-1): DSGVTQTPKHLITATGQRVTLRCSPRSGDLSVYWYQQSLDQGLQFLIQYYNGEERAKGNILERFSAQQFPDLHSELNLSSLELGDSALYFCASSVAFQGNSYNEQFFGPGTRLTVL.

This chain links TRBV6-2 or TRBV6-3 with TRBJ2-6, with D uncertain. Germline CDR1 reads MNHEY; CDR2 reads SVGEGT. This CDR3 region has 19 residues. Trimming stripped 3 bases from V and 0 bases from J, with 18 bases between. CDR3 amino acids: CASSYPPDGLHSGANVLTF. The DNA of the CDR3 is TGTGCCAGCAGTTATCCGCCCGACGGGTTACACTCTGGGGCCAACGTCCTGACTTTC.

The chain links TRBV30 to TRBJ2-5, with D perhaps TRBD2 (6 bases). Germline CDR1 and CDR2: GTSNPN and SVGIG (reference sequence). The ends were cut back, 5 bases at V and 5 bases at J, with 18 bases in the middle. This CDR3 region has 14 residues. CDR3 region: CAWGRPGRRETQYF. In nucleotides, the CDR3 is TGTGCCTGGGGGAGGCCGGGGAGAAGGGAGACCCAGTACTTC.

This clone appeared once. This chain uses TRBV5-1 with TRBJ2-7; TRBD2 might be the D (6 bases). The CDR3 has 14 residues. The germline V gene encodes CDR1 SGHRS and CDR2 YFSETQ. The V and J ends lost 1 base and 4 bases respectively, with 12 bases between them. CDR3 amino acids: CASSLSGVTYEQYF. The CDR3 nucleotides are TGCGCCAGCAGCTTGTCGGGGGTCACTTACGAGCAGTACTTC.

This clone turned up a few times. The chain joins TRBV2 to TRBJ1-1, with D tentatively TRBD1 (6 bases). V lost 11 bases, J lost 2 bases, and 12 bases lay in between. Germline V CDR1 and CDR2: SNHLY, FYNNEI. This CDR3 is built from 12 residues. The CDR3 DNA reads as TGTGCCCCTTCGGACAGAAACACTGAAGCTTTCTTT. This sequence encodes CAPSDRNTEAFF.

This chain connects TRBV27 to TRBJ1-6; perhaps TRBD1 as D (5 bases). This CDR3 contains 14 residues. In germline, CDR1 is MNHEY, CDR2 SMNVEV (reference sequence). The germline V and J ends were trimmed by 4 bases and 7 bases, with 11 bases remaining between them. The CDR3: CASSSGGVNSPLHF. The CDR3 DNA follows: TGTGCCAGCAGTTCCGGGGGGGTAAATTCACCCCTCCACTTT.

The J gene is TRBJ1-2, the V gene TRBV12-5, with 7 nucleotides matching TRBD1. The CDR3 runs 17 residues. Germline V gives CDR1 LGHNT, CDR2 FRNRAP. V lost 0 bases to trimming and J lost 2 bases; unmatched junction nucleotides: 9. CDR3 protein: CASGLVSEGGPNYGYTF. The CDR3 DNA sequence: TGTGCTAGTGGTTTGGTAAGCGAAGGGGGCCCCAACTATGGCTACACCTTC.

The chain combines TRBV6-6 with TRBJ2-5, with TRBD1 as a possible D gene (5 bases). Trimming took off 5 bases at V and 5 bases at J, with 12 bases between the two ends. Looked up from germline, CDR1 is MNHNY and CDR2 is SVGAGI (reference sequence). This CDR3 has 13 amino acids. The CDR3, as DNA: TGTGCCAGCAGTACTCAGGGCCGTGAGACCCAGTACTTC. It specifies CASSTQGRETQYF.

CDR3 sequence (DNA): TGTGCCAGTAGTTCACCCGGGACTACCTACACAGATACGCAGTATTTT. Amino acid sequence: CASSSPGTTYTDTQYF. The rearrangement uses TRBV19 and TRBJ2-3, with 7 positions matching TRBD2. Germline-derived CDR1 and CDR2 are LNHDA and SQIVND (reference sequence). The CDR3 has 16 residues. Unmatched junction bases numbered 10, after V lost 5 bases and J lost 2 bases.

This clone was picked up one time. The CDR3 bases are TGTGCCAGCAGTGGAGAGACCGGGACAGCTCAAGAGACCCAGTACTTC. Amino acid sequence: CASSGETGTAQETQYF. The V and J genes are TRBV6-1 and TRBJ2-5; 7 bases map to TRBD1. Germline V gene data show CDR1 as MNHNS and CDR2 as SASEGT. CDR3 length: 16 residues. The V gene end was trimmed by 4 bases and the J gene end by 2 bases; junction bases not matched to a gene: 10.

The chain links TRBV30 to TRBJ2-3; possible D gene TRBD2, 6 bases. The ends were cut back, 2 bases at V and 8 bases at J, with 17 bases in the middle. The CDR3 has 14 residues. From germline, CDR1 is GTSNPN and CDR2 SVGIG (reference sequence). The CDR3 reads CAWSPTAGPGTQYF. The CDR3 DNA reads TGTGCCTGGAGTCCCACCGCGGGACCGGGTACGCAGTATTTT.

V usage is TRBV30 and J usage is TRBJ2-2; 7 nucleotides agree with TRBD1. The CDR3 is 14 amino acids. The germline V gene encodes CDR1 GTSNPN and CDR2 SVGIG (reference sequence). V gave up 4 bases and J gave up 1 base; unmatched junction bases: 3. CDR3 sequence reads: CAWNRDRNTGELFF. The CDR3 DNA follows: TGTGCCTGGAACCGGGACAGGAACACCGGGGAGCTGTTTTTT. Full variable domain (outside the CDR3, taken from reference TRBV30 and TRBJ2-2): SQTIHQWPATLVQPVGSPLSLECTVEGTSNPNLYWYRQAAGRGLQLLFYSVGIGQISSEVPQNLSASRPQDRQFILSSKKLLLSDSGFYLCAWNRDRNTGELFFGEGSRLTVL.

This clone is a singleton in its sample. The chain is built from TRBV28 and TRBJ1-4; weak D call: TRBD1 (5 bases). The V gene's germline CDR1 is MDHEN and CDR2 SYDVKM. This CDR3 contains 15 residues. Trimming left V 4 bases short and J 4 bases short, with 13 bases between. CDR3 nucleotide sequence: TGTGCCAGCAGTTATACGGGGGGGGATAATGAAAAACTGTTTTTT. Translation: CASSYTGGDNEKLFF.

The CDR3 protein is CSGGNRGQTGELFF. The CDR3 DNA reads as TGCAGCGGGGGCAACAGGGGGCAAACCGGGGAGCTGTTTTTT. The V call is TRBV29-1, the J call TRBJ2-2; 9 bases fit TRBD1. The germline V gene has CDR1 SQVTM and CDR2 ANQGSEA. The ends lost 7 bases at V and 5 bases at J; junction bases unmatched: 8. The CDR3 extends over 14 amino acids.

Many counts were recorded for this clone. The V gene is TRBV2, the J gene TRBJ1-6, with unresolved D. The CDR3 is made up of 13 amino acids. V was trimmed by 11 bases and J by 7 bases, leaving 15 bases between them. Germline CDR1 and CDR2: SNHLY and FYNNEI. The CDR3 loop is CAGTGIPNSPLHF. The CDR3 DNA sequence: TGTGCCGGCACCGGGATCCCAAATTCACCCCTCCACTTT.

The chain recombines TRBV5-6 with TRBJ2-5; 7 positions agree with TRBD2. V shed 3 bases, J shed 5 bases, and the junction held 10 bases outside the gene matches. The CDR3 has 15 amino acids. CDR1 and CDR2 (germline): SGHDT, YYEEEE. CDR3 in DNA: TGTGCCAGCAGCTGGCGGGAGTTGGGGGGGGAGACCCAGTACTTC. Encoded protein: CASSWRELGGETQYF. Based on the CDR3 plus reference TRBV5-6 and TRBJ2-5, the full variable domain is DAGVTQSPTHLIKTRGQQVTLRCSPKSGHDTVSWYQQALGQGPQFIFQYYEEEERQRGNFPDRFSGHQFPNYSSELNVNALLLGDSALYLCASSWRELGGETQYFGPGTRLLVL.

This clone was seen at least ten times. The chain combines TRBV10-1 with TRBJ2-5; D might be TRBD1 (6 bases). CDR1 and CDR2 (germline): WNHNN, SYGVQD (reference sequence). The CDR3 extends over 16 amino acids. Trimming took off 2 bases at V and 4 bases at J, with 17 bases between the two ends. CDR3 amino acids: CASSEKKGQSLETQYF. DNA of the CDR3: TGCGCCAGCAGTGAGAAGAAGGGACAATCCTTAGAGACCCAGTACTTC.

The chain carries TRBV21-1 and TRBJ1-3. TRBV21-1 is classified as a pseudogene. The CDR3 totals 17 residues. CDR3 region: CASSKGVEASSGNTIYF. The CDR3 DNA sequence: TGTGCCAGCAGCAAAGGCGTGGAGGCAAGCTCTGGAAACACCATATATTTT.

This clone has just a few counts. The J gene is TRBJ2-3, the V gene TRBV3-1 (or the pseudogene TRBV3-2); TRBD2 aligns across 8 bases. Germline lookup yields CDR1 LGHDT and CDR2 YNNKEL (reference sequence). The CDR3 is 16 residues long. V lost 3 bases, J lost 5 bases, and 10 bases stayed unmatched. The CDR3 sequence: CASSHYGAGGVDTQYF. The CDR3 DNA reads as TGTGCCAGCAGCCATTATGGGGCGGGAGGTGTAGATACGCAGTATTTT.

The CDR3: CASSWAGTGGDGYTF. CDR3 coding DNA: TGTGCCAGCAGCTGGGCTGGGACAGGGGGTGATGGCTACACCTTC. The rearrangement links TRBV6-2 or TRBV6-3 to TRBJ1-2, with 11 bases lining up with TRBD1. The CDR3 covers 15 residues. Trimming removed 6 bases from V and 6 bases from J; junction bases left unmatched: 9. CDR1 is MNHEY and CDR2 is SVGEGT in the germline V gene.

V gene TRBV10-3 combines with J gene TRBJ1-2; 9 nucleotides agree with TRBD1. This CDR3 has 13 residues. V lost 3 bases and J lost 8; bases outside the gene matches: 4. Germline V gives CDR1 ENHRY, CDR2 SYGVKD. This CDR3 is CAISDGTGLGYTF. In DNA form, the CDR3 reads TGTGCCATCAGTGACGGGACAGGGCTAGGCTACACCTTC.

This sequence joins TRBV6-5 and TRBJ1-2, with TRBD1 as a possible D gene (6 bases). The CDR3 length is 13 residues. Trimming left V 10 bases short and J 7 bases short, with 19 bases between. Germline V gene lookup returns CDR1 MNHEY and CDR2 SVGAGI. The CDR3 DNA follows: TGTGCCACCAAAAGGGGGAGACTTCCTGGCTACACCTTC. It codes for CATKRGRLPGYTF.